This is a list of T cell receptor beta chains from one sample in a study of blood T cell repertoires in COVID-19. The table came from immunoSEQ multiplex PCR; TCRdb's copy has only in-frame clones and leaves some out. The sample includes under 400,000 clones, about nine tenths seen only once; the top ten take under 3.5%. Sequencing used peripheral blood. The receptor source for this set is a woman in her twenties or thirties with COVID-19, enrolled during active disease. CDR3s include the opening cysteine and the closing phenylalanine or tryptophan. Fields, in order: J gene, clone size, D gene, V gene, CDR3 DNA, CDR3 protein. A D gene is named only where the DNA matches it firmly. Clone size is not always given. Where it is, it says once, few, many or a class for expanded clones.

>TRBJ1-6|once|TRBD1|TRBV12-5
TGTGCTAGTGCCACTACAGGGACAGATTCACCCCTCCACTTT
CASATTGTDSPLHF
>TRBJ1-5|NA|TRBD1|TRBV30
TGTGCCTGGAGGCCCTCAGGGGGCGGCAATCAGCCCCAGCATTTT
CAWRPSGGGNQPQHF
>TRBJ1-1|NA|NA|TRBV15
TGTGCCACCAGCAGATCTAAGACAGTGAACACTGAAGCTTTCTTT
CATSRSKTVNTEAFF
>TRBJ2-1|NA|TRBD2|TRBV5-8
TGTGCCAGCAGTACTGGGACTAGCGGCTACAATGAGCAGTTCTTC
CASSTGTSGYNEQFF
>TRBJ1-2|NA|NA|TRBV3-1/TRBV3-2
TGTGCCAGCAGCGGCGCAACCGGGATCTATGGCTACACCTTC
CASSGATGIYGYTF
>TRBJ1-5|NA|TRBD1|TRBV6-1
TGTGCCAGCAGTGAGACAGGGCTGGATCAGCCCCAGCATTTT
CASSETGLDQPQHF
>TRBJ2-5|NA|NA|TRBV11-2
TGTGCCAGCAGTTCAGGATTCCAGACCCAGTACTTC
CASSSGFQTQYF
>TRBJ1-2|NA|NA|TRBV3-1/TRBV3-2
TGTGCCAGCAGCGAAGAAAGCGGGGCACGTGAGGGCTACACCTTC
CASSEESGAREGYTF
>TRBJ2-7|few|NA|TRBV10-3
TGTGCCATCAGTGAGTTTCAGGGTCGAACAGTCTACGAGCAGTACTTC
CAISEFQGRTVYEQYF
>TRBJ2-5|NA|NA|TRBV7-9
TGTGCCAGCAGCTTTCCCCAACTCCAAGAGACCCAGTACTTC
CASSFPQLQETQYF
>TRBJ1-1|NA|TRBD1|TRBV30
TGTGCCTGGAGGATAGACAGGGGTGAAGCTTTCTTT
CAWRIDRGEAFF
>TRBJ1-5|NA|NA|TRBV4-1
TGCGCCAGCAGCCAAGATGAGGCCGAGGGCAATCAGCCCCAGCATTTT
CASSQDEAEGNQPQHF
>TRBJ1-5|NA|NA|TRBV5-1
TGCGCCAGCAGCCCTGGGGAGGGCGCCAATCAGCCCCAGCATTTT
CASSPGEGANQPQHF
>TRBJ1-1|few|TRBD1|TRBV6-4
TGTGCCAGCAGTCCTCAGACAGGGATGACTGAAGCTTTCTTT
CASSPQTGMTEAFF
>TRBJ1-2|NA|NA|TRBV10-3
TGTGCCACCCCCCGGGGAATCGGCACTCAAGGCTATGGCTACACCTTC
CATPRGIGTQGYGYTF
>TRBJ1-5|NA|TRBD1|TRBV6-5
TGTGCCAGCATTGGACAGGGGGCTTATCAGCCCCAGCATTTT
CASIGQGAYQPQHF
>TRBJ2-1|NA|TRBD1|TRBV19
TGTGCCAGTAGTCGCCGGGACAGGGATCATACTGAGCAGTTCTTC
CASSRRDRDHTEQFF
>TRBJ1-5|NA|TRBD1|TRBV19
TGTGCCAGTAGTTTAAGGGGGCGCGAGCAGCCCCAGCATTTT
CASSLRGREQPQHF
>TRBJ1-2|NA|NA|TRBV5-1
TGCGCCAGCAGCTCCTGGACAGTTAACTATGGCTACACCTTC
CASSSWTVNYGYTF
>TRBJ2-3|NA|NA|TRBV7-9
TGTGCCAGCAGCTTAGTGGCGGACACAGATACGCAGTATTTT
CASSLVADTDTQYF
>TRBJ2-7|NA|NA|TRBV11-2
TGTGCCAGCAGCTTACGGGACTTAACAAGCTACGAGCAGTACTTC
CASSLRDLTSYEQYF
>TRBJ2-3|NA|NA|TRBV5-4
TGTGCCAGCAGCCCAGACTATTCCAGCACAGATACGCAGTATTTT
CASSPDYSSTDTQYF
>TRBJ2-7|NA|NA|TRBV10-3
TGTGCCATCAGTGAGTCCGGCGAGCAGTACTTC
CAISESGEQYF
>TRBJ2-2|NA|TRBD2|TRBV2
TGTGCCAGCAGTGAAGGGACTAGCGAGCCCGGGGAGCTGTTTTTT
CASSEGTSEPGELFF
>TRBJ1-5|NA|NA|TRBV18
TGTGCCAGCTCACCACCGACGGGGCCCCAGCATTTT
CASSPPTGPQHF
>TRBJ2-2|NA|NA|TRBV13
TGTGCCAGCAGCTTAGGTACGCGGGGAGCTTTGGTGACCGGGGAGCTGTTTTTT
CASSLGTRGALVTGELFF
>TRBJ2-3|NA|TRBD2|TRBV6-5
TGTGCCAGCAGTCCCCCTAGCGGGAGAGCAGATACGCAGTATTTT
CASSPPSGRADTQYF
>TRBJ1-2|NA|TRBD1|TRBV27
TGTGCCAGCAGTCAGACAGGGGGCTATGGCTACACCTTC
CASSQTGGYGYTF
>TRBJ2-7|NA|NA|TRBV27
TGTGCCAGCAGTTTAAGCTCTATCGCCTACTACGAGCAGTACTTC
CASSLSSIAYYEQYF
>TRBJ2-1|NA|TRBD2|TRBV27
TGTGCCAGCAGTTTGTCACTAGCGGGACCCTACAATGAGCAGTTCTTC
CASSLSLAGPYNEQFF
>TRBJ1-5|NA|NA|TRBV19
TGTGCCAGTAGTCCCCCCCCCACAGGATCCTGGTCCCAGCCCCAGCATTTT
CASSPPPTGSWSQPQHF
>TRBJ2-7|NA|TRBD2|TRBV19
TGTGCCAGTAGTATCACTCCTAGCGGGAGCTCCTACGAGCAGTACTTC
CASSITPSGSSYEQYF
>TRBJ1-2|NA|TRBD1|TRBV7-9
TGTGCCAGCAGCTCGGGACAGGCGACCTATGGCTACACCTTC
CASSSGQATYGYTF
>TRBJ1-1|NA|NA|TRBV6-5
TGTGCCAGCAGTTACGGCAGCCGGGGGGGAAACACTGAAGCTTTCTTT
CASSYGSRGGNTEAFF
>TRBJ1-5|few|TRBD1|TRBV4-1
TGCGCCAGCAGCCAAGGGACAGGGAATCAGCCCCAGCATTTT
CASSQGTGNQPQHF
>TRBJ2-1|many|NA|TRBV6-5
TGTGCCAGCAGTATAAATGAGGGCGACCACAATGAGCAGTTCTTC
CASSINEGDHNEQFF
>TRBJ1-2|NA|TRBD1|TRBV15
TGTGCCACCAGCAGAGACGTACTCCCAACAGGGGCAGGGGGCTACACCTTC
CATSRDVLPTGAGGYTF
>TRBJ2-3|NA|TRBD2|TRBV7-2
TGTGCCAGCAGCTATCGGACTAGCGGGGCCTCGTCGCAGTATTTT
CASSYRTSGASSQYF
>TRBJ2-2|NA|TRBD2|TRBV30
TGTGCCTGGAGCGATTTGGGACTAGCCTCGAACACCGGGGAGCTGTTTTTT
CAWSDLGLASNTGELFF
>TRBJ2-7|NA|NA|TRBV7-9
TGTGCCAGCAGCTCTCCGGACAGAGGAACCTCCTACGAGCAGTACTTC
CASSSPDRGTSYEQYF
>TRBJ2-7|once|TRBD1|TRBV27
TGTGCCAGCAGGCGACAGGGGCCCTACGAGCAGTACTTC
CASRRQGPYEQYF
>TRBJ1-2|NA|TRBD1|TRBV5-1
TGCGCCAGCAGCTTGGACAGGGGACCCTATGGCTACACCTTC
CASSLDRGPYGYTF
>TRBJ1-3|NA|TRBD1|TRBV4-1
TGCGCCAGCAGCCTGTACAGGGGCGAGGGAAACACCATATATTTT
CASSLYRGEGNTIYF
>TRBJ2-5|NA|NA|TRBV5-5
TGTGCCAGCAGCTTGGGTGTGGGAGGAGTAACGCAAGAGACCCAGTACTTC
CASSLGVGGVTQETQYF